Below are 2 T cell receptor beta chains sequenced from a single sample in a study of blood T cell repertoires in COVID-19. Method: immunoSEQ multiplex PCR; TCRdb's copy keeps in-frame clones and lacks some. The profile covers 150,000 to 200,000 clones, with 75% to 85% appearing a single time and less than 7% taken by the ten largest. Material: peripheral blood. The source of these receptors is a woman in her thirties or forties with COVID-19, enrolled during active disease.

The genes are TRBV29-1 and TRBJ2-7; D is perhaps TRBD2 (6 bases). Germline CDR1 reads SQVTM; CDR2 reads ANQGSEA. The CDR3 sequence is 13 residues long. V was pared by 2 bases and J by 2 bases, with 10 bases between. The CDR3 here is CSVESGVPYEQYF. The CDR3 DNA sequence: TGCAGCGTTGAATCGGGGGTCCCCTACGAGCAGTACTTC.

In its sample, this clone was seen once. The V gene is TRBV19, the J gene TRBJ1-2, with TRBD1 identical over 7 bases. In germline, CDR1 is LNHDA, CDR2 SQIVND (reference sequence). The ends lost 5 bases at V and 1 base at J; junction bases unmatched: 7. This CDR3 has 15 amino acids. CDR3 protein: CASSFDRALNYGYTF. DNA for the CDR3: TGTGCCAGTAGTTTTGACAGGGCCCTTAACTATGGCTACACCTTC. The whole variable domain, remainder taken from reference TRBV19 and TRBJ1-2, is DGGITQSPKYLFRKEGQNVTLSCEQNLNHDAMYWYRQDPGQGLRLIYYSQIVNDFQKGDIAEGYSVSREKKESFPLTVTSAQKNPTAFYLCASSFDRALNYGYTFGSGTRLTVV.